Below are 3 T cell receptor beta chains sequenced from a single sample in a study of T cell changes during pregnancy in multiple sclerosis. Sequenced by immunoSEQ multiplex PCR; TCRdb stores in-frame clones only, minus some. In the table there are about 41,000 clones, roughly nine tenths of which are singletons. The sequenced sample was CD4+ T cells from peripheral blood mononuclear cells, obtained in the first trimester of pregnancy. The receptors derive from a female donor with multiple sclerosis, enrolled in a pregnancy study.

V gene TRBV6-5 combines with J gene TRBJ1-3; D is perhaps TRBD1 (6 bases). From germline, CDR1 is MNHEY and CDR2 SVGAGI. The CDR3 length is 14 residues. V was shortened by 5 bases and J by 0 bases, with 8 bases between the two germline ends. DNA of the CDR3: TGTGCCAGCAGTGGACAGCGCTCTGGAAACACCATATATTTT. Protein product: CASSGQRSGNTIYF.

The J gene is TRBJ2-1, the V gene TRBV4-3, with 12 bases lining up with TRBD2. This CDR3 is built from 17 residues. Trimming removed 0 bases from V and 5 bases from J; junction bases left unmatched: 5. Germline CDR1 and CDR2: LGHNA and YSLEER. CDR3 sequence reads: CASSQDLAGGRDNEQFF. The CDR3 DNA is TGCGCCAGCAGCCAAGATCTAGCGGGAGGGCGAGACAATGAGCAGTTCTTC.

The chain links TRBV7-2 to TRBJ2-5, with a weak D call TRBD1 (7 bases). CDR3 size: 14 residues. Germline V gives CDR1 SGHTA, CDR2 FQGNSA. The V end lost 3 bases, the J end lost 5 bases, and 13 bases lay between the germline ends. CDR3 residues: CASSFGSGGETQYF. As DNA, the CDR3 is TGTGCCAGCAGCTTCGGATCAGGGGGGGAGACCCAGTACTTC.